A single sample is the source of the 15 T cell receptor beta chains below, sequenced in a study of T cell responses to AZD1222 COVID-19 vaccine. The data were produced by immunoSEQ multiplex PCR, yet TCRdb's version contains in-frame clones alone and is incomplete. The data contain 150,000 to 200,000 clones, 80% to 90% of them singletons. The sequencing used peripheral blood, collected on day 0 of AZD1222 vaccination. These receptors all come from an adult in good health.

The chain employs TRBV11-2 and TRBJ1-1; TRBD1 matches at 8 bases. The CDR3 loop spans 15 amino acids. The trim removed 5 bases at V and 0 bases at J, leaving 5 bases unmatched. Germline V gene lookup returns CDR1 SGHAT and CDR2 FQNNGV. The CDR3 reads CASSPGQGLNTEAFF. CDR3 nucleotide sequence: TGTGCCAGCAGCCCAGGACAGGGCCTGAACACTGAAGCTTTCTTT.

This sequence joins TRBV5-5 and TRBJ1-1; the match to TRBD1 covers 7 bases. The junction had 5 bases not matched to a gene; V was cut back by 5 bases and J by 1 base. Germline-derived CDR1 and CDR2 are SGHKS and YYEKEE (reference sequence). CDR3 length: 14 residues. CDR3 sequence reads: CASSSDRRNTEAFF. CDR3 in DNA: TGTGCCAGCAGTTCGGACAGGAGGAACACTGAAGCTTTCTTT. The entire variable domain, with the rest obtained from reference TRBV5-5 and TRBJ1-1, is as follows: DAGVTQSPTHLIKTRGQQVTLRCSPISGHKSVSWYQQVLGQGPQFIFQYYEKEERGRGNFPDRFSARQFPNYSSELNVNALLLGDSALYLCASSSDRRNTEAFFGQGTRLTVV.

This clone was counted a few times. The gene calls are TRBV29-1 and TRBJ2-3, with D maybe TRBD1 (6 bases). CDR3 length: 14 residues. Germline V gene data show CDR1 as SQVTM and CDR2 as ANQGSEA. V dropped 6 bases and J dropped 0 bases, with 13 bases sitting between them. The CDR3 loop reads CSVSRTESTDTQYF. In DNA, the CDR3 is TGCAGCGTATCTAGGACAGAGAGCACAGATACGCAGTATTTT.

The chain employs TRBV4-1 and TRBJ1-1, with TRBD1 matching over 11 bases. The trim removed 4 bases at V and 6 bases at J, leaving 7 bases unmatched. The CDR3 loop spans 15 amino acids. The germline gives CDR1 MGHRA, CDR2 YSYEKL. The CDR3 is CASSRTGQGDAEAFF. The CDR3 region has the DNA TGCGCCAGCAGCCGGACGGGACAGGGGGACGCTGAAGCTTTCTTT.

The genes are TRBV6-2 or TRBV6-3 and TRBJ1-5; D gene unclear. V shed 5 bases and J shed 4 bases, with 15 bases lying between them. Germline CDR1 reads MNHEY; CDR2 reads SVGEGT. The length of the CDR3 is 15 residues. This CDR3 reads CASSPKMPFNQPQHF. The CDR3 DNA reads TGTGCCAGCAGTCCAAAGATGCCCTTTAATCAGCCCCAGCATTTT.

The CDR3 spells CASSHGTGSGNTEAFF. Written as DNA, the CDR3 is TGTGCCAGCAGCCACGGGACAGGGTCGGGTAACACTGAAGCTTTCTTT. The chain is built from TRBV3-1 (or the pseudogene TRBV3-2) and TRBJ1-1; the match to TRBD1 covers 9 bases. V lost 3 bases to trimming and J lost 2 bases; unmatched junction nucleotides: 7. The CDR3 spans 16 residues. In germline, CDR1 is LGHDT, CDR2 YNNKEL (reference sequence).

This chain uses TRBV6-5 with TRBJ1-1; unclear D gene. Trimming left V 4 bases short and J 8 bases short, with 14 bases between. CDR3 length: 13 residues. Germline V CDR1 and CDR2: MNHEY, SVGAGI. The CDR3 is CASSLVLSTEAFF. Here the CDR3 DNA reads TGTGCCAGCAGTTTAGTCCTTTCCACCGAAGCTTTCTTT.

This clone was counted a single time. The J gene is TRBJ2-1, the V gene TRBV13; TRBD1 matches at 8 bases. The germline CDR1 and CDR2 sequences are PRHDT and FYEKMQ (reference sequence). The CDR3 consists of 16 residues. V gave up 5 bases and J gave up 1 base; unmatched junction bases: 7. This CDR3 is CASSHRQGSSYNEQFF. As DNA, the CDR3 is TGTGCCAGCAGCCACAGACAGGGGTCATCCTACAATGAGCAGTTCTTC.

The V call is TRBV24-1, the J call TRBJ2-2; D uncertain. The V gene lost 1 base and the J gene lost 6 bases, with 2 bases spanning the gap. This CDR3 region has 12 residues. Germline lookup yields CDR1 KGHDR and CDR2 SFDVKD. This CDR3 reads CATSDFAGELFF. CDR3 DNA sequence: TGTGCCACCAGTGATTTTGCCGGGGAGCTGTTTTTT.

The chain combines TRBV7-2 with TRBJ1-1; 7 bases are shared with TRBD1. Germline V gene lookup returns CDR1 SGHTA and CDR2 FQGNSA. V trimming: 5 bases; J trimming: 1 base; junction bases outside the gene matches: 7. This CDR3 comprises 15 residues. The CDR3 spells CASSPWTGKNTEAFF. The DNA of the CDR3 is TGTGCCAGCAGCCCTTGGACAGGAAAGAACACTGAAGCTTTCTTT. Variable domain in full (rest from reference TRBV7-2 and TRBJ1-1): GAGVSQSPSNKVTEKGKDVELRCDPISGHTALYWYRQSLGQGLEFLIYFQGNSAPDKSGLPSDRFSAERTGGSVSTLTIQRTQQEDSAVYLCASSPWTGKNTEAFFGQGTRLTVV.

The chain joins TRBV6-2 or TRBV6-3 to TRBJ2-7, with 9 bases identical to TRBD1. This CDR3 has 16 residues. The germline V gene has CDR1 MNHEY and CDR2 SVGEGT. The ends lost 3 bases at V and 7 bases at J; junction bases unmatched: 13. This CDR3 is CASSYPGQGRQGEQYF. CDR3 DNA sequence: TGTGCCAGCAGTTATCCGGGACAGGGCCGTCAGGGGGAGCAGTACTTC.

The V and J genes are TRBV12-3 or TRBV12-4 and TRBJ1-1; D may be TRBD1 (5 bases). The CDR3 spans 12 residues. Trimming took 8 bases from V and 4 from J, leaving 11 bases between them. The CDR3 DNA sequence: TGTGCCAGCTTGGGGGGATCCACTGAAGCTTTCTTT. Translated, it gives CASLGGSTEAFF.

This chain links TRBV11-2 with TRBJ2-7; D may be TRBD2 (6 bases). Trimming left V 5 bases short and J 3 bases short, with 17 bases between. CDR3 length: 15 residues. The germline CDR1 and CDR2 sequences are SGHAT and FQNNGV. CDR3 nucleotides: TGTGCCAGCAGCCCCTCCTCGCCCGGGGGCTACGAGCAGTACTTC. Its translation is CASSPSSPGGYEQYF.

This chain links TRBV5-1 with TRBJ2-7, with D possibly matching TRBD2 (6 bases). This CDR3 spans 15 amino acids. Trimming took off 0 bases at V and 4 bases at J, with 14 bases between the two ends. Germline CDR1 is SGHRS and CDR2 is YFSETQ. The DNA for the CDR3 is TGCGCCAGCAGCTTGGGAGGGACGGGGACTTACGAGCAGTACTTC. Its translation is CASSLGGTGTYEQYF.

The chain uses TRBV2 and TRBJ1-2; possible D gene TRBD1, 5 bases. The CDR3 loop spans 15 amino acids. The germline V gene has CDR1 SNHLY and CDR2 FYNNEI. Trimming took off 7 bases at V and 0 bases at J, with 15 bases between the two ends. As DNA, the CDR3 is TGTGCCAGCACCCTGGTAGGGGCGCCTAACTATGGCTACACCTTC. This codes for CASTLVGAPNYGYTF. Filled out from reference TRBV2 and TRBJ1-2, the complete variable domain reads EPEVTQTPSHQVTQMGQEVILRCVPISNHLYFYWYRQILGQKVEFLVSFYNNEISEKSEIFDDQFSVERPDGSNFTLKIRSTKLEDSAMYFCASTLVGAPNYGYTFGSGTRLTVV.